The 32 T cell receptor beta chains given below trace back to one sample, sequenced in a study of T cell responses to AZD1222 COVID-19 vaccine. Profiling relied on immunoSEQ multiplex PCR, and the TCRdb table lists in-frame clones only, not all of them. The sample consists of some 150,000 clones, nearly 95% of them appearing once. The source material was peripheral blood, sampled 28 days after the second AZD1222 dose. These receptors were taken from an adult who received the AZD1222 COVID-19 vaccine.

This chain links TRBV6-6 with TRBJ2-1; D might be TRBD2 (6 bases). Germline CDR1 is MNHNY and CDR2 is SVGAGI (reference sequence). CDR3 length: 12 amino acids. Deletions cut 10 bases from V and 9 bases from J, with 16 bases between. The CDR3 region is CATSGSGGEQFF. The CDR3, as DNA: TGTGCCACCTCCGGGTCCGGGGGTGAGCAGTTCTTC.

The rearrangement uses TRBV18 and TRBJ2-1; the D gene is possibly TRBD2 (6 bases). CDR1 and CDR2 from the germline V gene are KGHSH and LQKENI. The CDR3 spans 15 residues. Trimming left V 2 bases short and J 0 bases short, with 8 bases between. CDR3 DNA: TGTGCCAGCTCACCAGCGGGGAGCTCCTACAATGAGCAGTTCTTC. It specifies CASSPAGSSYNEQFF.

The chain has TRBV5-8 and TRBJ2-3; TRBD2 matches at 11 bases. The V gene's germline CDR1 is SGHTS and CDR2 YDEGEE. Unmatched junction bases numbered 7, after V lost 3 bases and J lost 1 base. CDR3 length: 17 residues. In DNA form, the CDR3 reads TGTGCCAGCAGCTGGGGAGTACTAGCGGGGGGCACAGATACGCAGTATTTT. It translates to CASSWGVLAGGTDTQYF.

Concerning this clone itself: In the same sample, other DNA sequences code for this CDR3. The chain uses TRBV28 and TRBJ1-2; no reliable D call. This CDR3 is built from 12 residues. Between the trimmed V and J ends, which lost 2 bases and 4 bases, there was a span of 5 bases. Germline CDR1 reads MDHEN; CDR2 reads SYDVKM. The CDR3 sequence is CASSLQTYGYTF. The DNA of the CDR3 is TGTGCCAGCAGTTTACAAACCTATGGCTACACCTTC.

CDR3 DNA: TGCGCCAGCAGCTTGAGACAGGCGAACACCGGGGAGCTGTTTTTT. Protein: CASSLRQANTGELFF. The chain has TRBV5-1 and TRBJ2-2; weak D call: TRBD1 (6 bases). The CDR3 extends over 15 amino acids. The V end lost 1 base, the J end lost 0 bases, and 7 bases lay between the germline ends. Germline CDR1 SGHRS, CDR2 YFSETQ.

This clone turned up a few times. DNA for the CDR3: TGTGCCAGTAGTAAGACCCTCCGACAGGGTAGCTCTGGAAACACCATATATTTT. Translated, it gives CASSKTLRQGSSGNTIYF. The V call is TRBV19, the J call TRBJ1-3; 7 bases match TRBD1. With V trimmed by 4 bases and J by 0 bases, 12 bases remained unmatched. Germline values: CDR1 LNHDA, CDR2 SQIVND (reference sequence). The CDR3 is made up of 18 amino acids.

The CDR3 DNA sequence: TGTGCCAGCCCCTTAGGAAACACCCGAGAGCATGAGCAGTTCTTC. Protein sequence: CASPLGNTREHEQFF. The rearrangement links TRBV5-8 to TRBJ2-1; D is ambiguous. Germline loops: CDR1 SGHTS, CDR2 YDEGEE. The CDR3 runs to 15 residues. V was cut by 7 bases and J by 8 bases, with 22 bases left in between.

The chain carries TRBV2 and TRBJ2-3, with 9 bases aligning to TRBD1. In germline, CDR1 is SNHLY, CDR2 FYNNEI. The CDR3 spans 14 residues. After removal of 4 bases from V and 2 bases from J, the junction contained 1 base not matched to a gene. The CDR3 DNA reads TGTGCCAGCAGTGGGACAGGGGACACAGATACGCAGTATTTT. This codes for CASSGTGDTDTQYF.

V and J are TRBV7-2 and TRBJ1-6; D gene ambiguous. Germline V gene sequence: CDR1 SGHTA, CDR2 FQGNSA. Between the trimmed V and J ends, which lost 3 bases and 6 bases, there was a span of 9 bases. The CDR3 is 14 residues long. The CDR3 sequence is CASSFEQVNSPLHF. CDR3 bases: TGTGCCAGCAGCTTCGAGCAGGTTAATTCACCCCTCCACTTT.

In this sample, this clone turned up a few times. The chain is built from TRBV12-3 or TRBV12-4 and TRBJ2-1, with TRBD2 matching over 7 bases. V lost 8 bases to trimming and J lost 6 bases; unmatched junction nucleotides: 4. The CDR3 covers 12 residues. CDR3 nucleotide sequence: TGTGCCAGCGGGAGGGTAAGCAATGAGCAGTTCTTC. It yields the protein CASGRVSNEQFF.

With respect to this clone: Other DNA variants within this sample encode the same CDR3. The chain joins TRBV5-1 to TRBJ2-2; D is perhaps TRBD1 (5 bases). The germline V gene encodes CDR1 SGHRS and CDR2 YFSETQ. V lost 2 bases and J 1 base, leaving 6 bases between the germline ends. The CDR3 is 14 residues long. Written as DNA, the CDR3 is TGCGCCAGCAGCTTAGGACAGAACACCGGGGAGCTGTTTTTT. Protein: CASSLGQNTGELFF.

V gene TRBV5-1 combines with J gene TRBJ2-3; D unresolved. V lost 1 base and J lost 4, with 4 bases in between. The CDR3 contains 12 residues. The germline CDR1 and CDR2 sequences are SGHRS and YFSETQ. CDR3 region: CASSLSADTQYF. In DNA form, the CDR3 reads TGCGCCAGCAGCTTGTCGGCAGATACGCAGTATTTT. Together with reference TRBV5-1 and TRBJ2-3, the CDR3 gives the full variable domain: KAGVTQTPRYLIKTRGQQVTLSCSPISGHRSVSWYQQTPGQGLQFLFEYFSETQRNKGNFPGRFSGRQFSNSRSEMNVSTLELGDSALYLCASSLSADTQYFGPGTRLTVL.

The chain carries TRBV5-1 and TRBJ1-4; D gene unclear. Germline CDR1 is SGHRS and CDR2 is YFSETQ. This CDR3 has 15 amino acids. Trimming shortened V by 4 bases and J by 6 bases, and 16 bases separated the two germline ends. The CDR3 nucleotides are TGCGCCAGCAGCCCGGGGAAGGGTAGGGATGAAAAACTGTTTTTT. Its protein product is CASSPGKGRDEKLFF.

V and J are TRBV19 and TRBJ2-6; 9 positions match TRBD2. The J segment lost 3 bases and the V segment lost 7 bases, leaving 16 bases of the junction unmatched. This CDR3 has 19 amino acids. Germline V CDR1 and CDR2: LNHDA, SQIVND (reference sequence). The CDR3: CASTSRTVAGVYGANVLTF. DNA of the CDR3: TGTGCCAGTACATCACGAACGGTAGCGGGAGTATATGGGGCCAACGTCCTGACTTTC.

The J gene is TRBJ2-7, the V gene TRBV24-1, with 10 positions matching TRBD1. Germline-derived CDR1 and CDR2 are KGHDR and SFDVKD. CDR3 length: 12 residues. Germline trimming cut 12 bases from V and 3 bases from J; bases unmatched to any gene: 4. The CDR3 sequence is CAPRTGGYEQYF. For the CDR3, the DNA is TGTGCCCCAAGGACAGGGGGCTACGAGCAGTACTTC.

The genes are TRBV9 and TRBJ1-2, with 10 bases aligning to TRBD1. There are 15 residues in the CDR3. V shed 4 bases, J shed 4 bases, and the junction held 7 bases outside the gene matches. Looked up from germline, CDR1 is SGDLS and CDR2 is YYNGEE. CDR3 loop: CASSTQGQGFYGYTF. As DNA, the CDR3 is TGTGCCAGCAGCACCCAGGGACAGGGGTTCTATGGCTACACCTTC.

The DNA of the CDR3 is TGTGCCAGCAGTCCCAGGACTAGCGGGAGGCGGGAGACCCAGTACTTC. Translated, it gives CASSPRTSGRRETQYF. The V gene is TRBV28, the J gene TRBJ2-5; 14 positions agree with TRBD2. V lost 5 bases to trimming and J lost 5 bases; unmatched junction nucleotides: 7. Germline-derived CDR1 and CDR2 are MDHEN and SYDVKM. The CDR3 extends over 16 amino acids.

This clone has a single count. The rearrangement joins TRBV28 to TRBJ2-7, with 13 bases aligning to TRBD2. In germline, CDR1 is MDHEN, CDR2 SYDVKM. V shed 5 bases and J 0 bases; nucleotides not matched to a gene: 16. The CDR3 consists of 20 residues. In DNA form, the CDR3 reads TGTGCCAGCAGTCGGAATACCGCGGGACTAGCGGGAAAGTTCTCCTACGAGCAGTACTTC. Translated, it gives CASSRNTAGLAGKFSYEQYF.

As DNA, the CDR3 is TGCGCCAGTTCCGCGGGACAGGGAGAAACTGAAGCTTTCTTT. As protein: CASSAGQGETEAFF. The chain couples TRBV23-1 to TRBJ1-1; TRBD1 agrees at 9 bases. TRBV23-1 is filed as an ORF, its function uncertain. The CDR3 is 14 amino acids. The trim removed 9 bases at V and 5 bases at J, leaving 10 bases unmatched.

CDR3 residues: CASSLGLGQTNTGELFF. Written as DNA, the CDR3 is TGTGCCAGCAGCTTAGGACTCGGACAGACAAACACCGGGGAGCTGTTTTTT. The rearrangement uses TRBV7-2 and TRBJ2-2; D is perhaps TRBD1 (6 bases). Germline values: CDR1 SGHTA, CDR2 FQGNSA. This CDR3 has 17 amino acids. Trimming removed 1 base from V and 2 bases from J, with 14 bases in between. The complete variable domain, with remaining parts taken from reference TRBV7-2 and TRBJ2-2, reads GAGVSQSPSNKVTEKGKDVELRCDPISGHTALYWYRQSLGQGLEFLIYFQGNSAPDKSGLPSDRFSAERTGGSVSTLTIQRTQQEDSAVYLCASSLGLGQTNTGELFFGEGSRLTVL.

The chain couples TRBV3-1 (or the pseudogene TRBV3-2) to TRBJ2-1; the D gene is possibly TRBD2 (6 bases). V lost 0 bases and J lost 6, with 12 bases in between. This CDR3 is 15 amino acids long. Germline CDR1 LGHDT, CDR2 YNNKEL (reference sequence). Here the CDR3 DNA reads TGTGCCAGCAGCCAAGACGAGGAGGGCCGCAATGAGCAGTTCTTC. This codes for CASSQDEEGRNEQFF.

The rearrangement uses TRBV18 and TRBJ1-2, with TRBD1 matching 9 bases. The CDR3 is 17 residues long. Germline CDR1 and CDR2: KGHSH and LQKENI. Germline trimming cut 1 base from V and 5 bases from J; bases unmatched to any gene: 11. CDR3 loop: CASSPLGTGYAGYGYTF. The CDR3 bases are TGTGCCAGCTCACCACTTGGGACAGGGTATGCGGGATATGGCTACACCTTC.

CDR3 in amino acids: CASSGTSYEQYF. In DNA form, the CDR3 reads TGTGCCAGCTCCGGGACCTCCTACGAGCAGTACTTC. This chain uses TRBV18 with TRBJ2-7; D possibly matches TRBD1 or TRBD2 (5 bases each). Germline V gene sequence: CDR1 KGHSH, CDR2 LQKENI. With 6 bases removed from V and 0 bases from J, the gap between germline ends came to 6 bases. CDR3 length equals 12 residues.

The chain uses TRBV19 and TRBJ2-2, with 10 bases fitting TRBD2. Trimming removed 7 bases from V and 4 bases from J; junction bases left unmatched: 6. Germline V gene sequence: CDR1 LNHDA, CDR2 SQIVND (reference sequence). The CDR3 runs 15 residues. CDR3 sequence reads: CASNVAGGTTGELFF. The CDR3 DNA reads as TGTGCCAGTAACGTAGCGGGAGGAACCACCGGGGAGCTGTTTTTT. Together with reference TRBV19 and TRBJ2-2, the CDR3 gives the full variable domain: DGGITQSPKYLFRKEGQNVTLSCEQNLNHDAMYWYRQDPGQGLRLIYYSQIVNDFQKGDIAEGYSVSREKKESFPLTVTSAQKNPTAFYLCASNVAGGTTGELFFGEGSRLTVL.

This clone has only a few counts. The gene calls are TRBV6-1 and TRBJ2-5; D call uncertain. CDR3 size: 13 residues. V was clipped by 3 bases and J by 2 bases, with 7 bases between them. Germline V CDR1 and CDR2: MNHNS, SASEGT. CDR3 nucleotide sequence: TGTGCCAGCAGTGACGCAGCGCAAGAGACCCAGTACTTC. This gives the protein CASSDAAQETQYF.

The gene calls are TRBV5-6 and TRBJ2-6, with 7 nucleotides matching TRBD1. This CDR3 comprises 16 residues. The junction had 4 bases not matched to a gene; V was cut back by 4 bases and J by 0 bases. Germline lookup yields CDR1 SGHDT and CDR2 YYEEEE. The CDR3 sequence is CASSPGQRSGANVLTF. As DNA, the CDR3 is TGTGCCAGCAGCCCGGGACAGCGCTCTGGGGCCAACGTCCTGACTTTC.

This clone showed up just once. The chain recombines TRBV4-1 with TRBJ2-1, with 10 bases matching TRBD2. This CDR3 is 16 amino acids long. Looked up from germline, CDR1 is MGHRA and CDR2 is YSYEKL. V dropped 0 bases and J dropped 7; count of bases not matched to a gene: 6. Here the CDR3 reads CASSQEGAGGPNEQFF. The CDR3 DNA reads TGCGCCAGCAGCCAAGAAGGAGCGGGAGGGCCGAATGAGCAGTTCTTC.

The CDR3 here is CASSQGLGNTGELFF. The CDR3 coding sequence is TGCGCCAGCAGCCAGGGACTAGGAAACACCGGGGAGCTGTTTTTT. The chain recombines TRBV4-1 with TRBJ2-2, with 8 bases lining up with TRBD2. This CDR3 is 15 amino acids long. The trim removed 3 bases at V and 2 bases at J, leaving 2 bases unmatched. Germline V gene data show CDR1 as MGHRA and CDR2 as YSYEKL.

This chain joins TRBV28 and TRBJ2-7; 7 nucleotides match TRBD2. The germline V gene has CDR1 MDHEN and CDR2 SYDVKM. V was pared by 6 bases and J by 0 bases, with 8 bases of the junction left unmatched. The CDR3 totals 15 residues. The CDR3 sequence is CASRSAGTTSYEQYF. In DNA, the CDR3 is TGTGCCAGCAGGTCAGCCGGGACTACCTCCTACGAGCAGTACTTC. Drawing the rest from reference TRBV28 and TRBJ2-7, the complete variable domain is DVKVTQSSRYLVKRTGEKVFLECVQDMDHENMFWYRQDPGLGLRLIYFSYDVKMKEKGDIPEGYSVSREKKERFSLILESASTNQTSMYLCASRSAGTTSYEQYFGPGTRLTVT.

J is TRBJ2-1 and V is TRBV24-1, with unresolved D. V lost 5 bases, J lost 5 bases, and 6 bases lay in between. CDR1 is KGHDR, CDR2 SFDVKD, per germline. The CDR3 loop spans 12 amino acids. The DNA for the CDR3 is TGTGCCACCAGTGGTCCTAACAATGAGCAGTTCTTC. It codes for CATSGPNNEQFF.

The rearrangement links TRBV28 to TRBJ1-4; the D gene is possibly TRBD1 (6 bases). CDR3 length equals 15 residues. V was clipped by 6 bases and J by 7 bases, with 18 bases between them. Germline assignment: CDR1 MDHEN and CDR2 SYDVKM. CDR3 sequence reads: CASRGHGGLGEKLFF. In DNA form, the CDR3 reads TGTGCCAGCAGAGGGCACGGGGGGCTAGGTGAAAAACTGTTTTTT.

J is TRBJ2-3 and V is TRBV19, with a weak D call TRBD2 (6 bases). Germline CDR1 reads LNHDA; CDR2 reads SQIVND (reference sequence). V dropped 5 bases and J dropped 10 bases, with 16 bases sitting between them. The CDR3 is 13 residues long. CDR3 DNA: TGTGCCAGTAGTGCTCAGACTAGTTCGCCGCAGTATTTT. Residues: CASSAQTSSPQYF.